This T cell receptor beta chain was found in a study of vaccination effects on CD4 cells after COVID-19. Viral peptide pools were used in the ViraFEST assay to expand antigen-specific CD4+ T cells, and sequencing came afterward. Scientists isolated CD4+ T cells after an approximately 10-day culture period ended. Documented for the person is a PCR-confirmed SARS-CoV-2 infection occurring between March and December 2020. The authors replaced half the medium with IL-2 medium on days 3 and 7. Sequencing was performed with immunoSEQ multiplex PCR; in TCRdb, only in-frame clones are kept and a portion is missing. This repertoire shows approximately 40,000 clones, around 78% found once; its top ten account for 25% to 35%. To note about this clone: Its target is not known.

This material consisted of CD4+ T cells from PBMCs cultured with a peptide pool, taken before COVID-19 vaccination. The origin of this receptor is a human donor who had a prior SARS-CoV-2 infection.

CDR3 nucleotides: TGTGCCAGCAGTTCGGGACCTGGGGGACAGGGGTACTCCTACGAGCAGTACTTC. Its protein is CASSSGPGGQGYSYEQYF. The V gene is TRBV9, the J gene TRBJ2-7, with 10 bases that match TRBD1. From germline, CDR1 is SGDLS and CDR2 YYNGEE. V shed 5 bases, J shed 0 bases, and the junction held 14 bases outside the gene matches. This CDR3 contains 18 residues.